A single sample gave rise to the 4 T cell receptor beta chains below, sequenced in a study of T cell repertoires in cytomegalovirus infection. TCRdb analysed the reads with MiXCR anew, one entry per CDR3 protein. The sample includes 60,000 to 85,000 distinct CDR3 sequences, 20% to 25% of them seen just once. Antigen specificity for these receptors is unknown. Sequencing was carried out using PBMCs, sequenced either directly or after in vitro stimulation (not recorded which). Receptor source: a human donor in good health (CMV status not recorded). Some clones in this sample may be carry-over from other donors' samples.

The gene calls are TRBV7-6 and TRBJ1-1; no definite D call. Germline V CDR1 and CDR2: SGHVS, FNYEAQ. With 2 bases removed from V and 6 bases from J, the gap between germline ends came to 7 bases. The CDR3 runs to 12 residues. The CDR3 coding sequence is TGTGCCAGCAGCTTAAATTTAGCTGAAGCTTTCTTT. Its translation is CASSLNLAEAFF.

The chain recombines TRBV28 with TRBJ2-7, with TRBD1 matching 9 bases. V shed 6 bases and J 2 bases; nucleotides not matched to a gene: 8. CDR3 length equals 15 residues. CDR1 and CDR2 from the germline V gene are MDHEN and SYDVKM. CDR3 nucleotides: TGTGCCAGCAGCAGCACCGGGACAGGGACCTACGAGCAGTACTTC. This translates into CASSSTGTGTYEQYF.

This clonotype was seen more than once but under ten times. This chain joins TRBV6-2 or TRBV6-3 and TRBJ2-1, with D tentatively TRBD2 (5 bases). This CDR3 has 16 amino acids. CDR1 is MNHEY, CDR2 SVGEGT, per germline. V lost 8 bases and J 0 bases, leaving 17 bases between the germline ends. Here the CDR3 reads CASGPQRWSSYNEQFF. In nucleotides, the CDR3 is TGTGCCAGCGGACCCCAGCGGTGGAGCTCCTACAATGAGCAGTTCTTC.

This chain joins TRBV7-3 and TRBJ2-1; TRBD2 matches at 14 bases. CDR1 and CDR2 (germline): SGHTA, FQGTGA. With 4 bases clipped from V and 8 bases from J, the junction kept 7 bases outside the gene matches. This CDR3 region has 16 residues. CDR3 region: CASSSTSGRAWDEQFF. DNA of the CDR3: TGTGCCAGCAGCTCGACTAGCGGGAGGGCGTGGGATGAGCAGTTCTTC.